This T cell receptor beta chain was recovered during a study of radiotherapy plus CTLA-4 blockade in lung cancer. This table comes from immunoSEQ multiplex PCR, and its TCRdb copy is limited to in-frame clones, with some not included. This sample has approximately 47,000 clones, with approximately 85% found just once. Germline V gene data show CDR1 as MNHEY and CDR2 as SVGAGI. The CDR3 is made up of 12 amino acids. With 4 bases removed from V and 8 bases from J, the gap between germline ends came to 11 bases. The TCR was taken from a human donor with non-small cell lung cancer who had stable disease on radiotherapy plus ipilimumab. The chain has TRBV6-5 and TRBJ1-2; D remains ambiguous. The sample here was peripheral blood, taken from a patient treated with radiotherapy plus ipilimumab. The CDR3 bases are TGTGCCAGCAGTTCCGCGTCTCTAGGCTACACCTTC. Its protein is CASSSASLGYTF.